This T cell receptor beta chain was documented in a study of CD8+ T cells in alopecia areata. Study-wide results and caveats: Clonality was higher in lesional than normal scalp, especially in alopecia totalis/universalis.

PBMCs served as the source from which CD4+ and CD8+ T cells were sorted. As regards this clone: The antigen is not known.

Following extraction, RNA underwent reverse transcription to cDNA, which served as the sequencing template. Data came from immunoSEQ multiplex PCR; TCRdb stores just in-frame clones and leaves some out. This sample has 25,000 or so clones, with roughly half found just once. V trimming: 5 bases; J trimming: 11 bases; junction bases outside the gene matches: 14. CDR1 MDHEN and CDR2 SYDVKM come from the germline V gene. The length of the CDR3 is 15 residues. What was sequenced was NKG2D-high CD8+ T cells sorted from blood. V gene TRBV28 combines with J gene TRBJ2-3, with 9 bases that match TRBD2. This clonotype was sampled from a human donor with alopecia areata. This CDR3 reads CASSPLAGLGGGQYF. The CDR3 DNA is TGTGCCAGCAGTCCCCTAGCGGGGCTTGGGGGGGGGCAGTATTTT. The full variable domain, completed using reference TRBV28 and TRBJ2-3, is DVKVTQSSRYLVKRTGEKVFLECVQDMDHENMFWYRQDPGLGLRLIYFSYDVKMKEKGDIPEGYSVSREKKERFSLILESASTNQTSMYLCASSPLAGLGGGQYFGPGTRLTVL.